Sequencing of this TCR beta chain was carried out in a study of shared clonotypes between healthy human individuals. Across the whole study: CD4 naive and memory got three plates each, CD8 naive two, CD8 memory one. The study's findings and limits: Relative to their counterparts shared across all four donors, non-shared clonotypes exhibited diminished generation probabilities.

The length of the CDR3 is 17 residues. Positive CCR7 selection of CD45RO-negative cells yielded the naive CD8 cells, and terminally differentiated effector memory CD45RA+ cells were excluded. In the original workflow: ImmunoSEQ output held junction-only sequences without quality scores, so filtering differed. Produced via immunoSEQ multiplex PCR; TCRdb's table is partial and in-frame only. V, J and clone size are those of that table, while D and trimming were read from the DNA. The data show 1.5 million to 2.5 million clones, with roughly 95% seen just once and more than 0.9% held by the top ten. Regarding this clone: Its antigen remains unidentified.

The sequenced sample consisted of naive CD8+ T cells sorted from blood. This TCR came from a man aged 18 to 30 in good health. The gene calls are TRBV12-2 and TRBJ2-2; the DNA was not used to check the table's D call, TRBD1. TRBV12-2 counts as a pseudogene. The CDR3 DNA is TGTGCAAGTCGCTTAGATTCGGGACAGCACTCCACCGGGGAGCTGTTTTTT. Protein sequence: CASRLDSGQHSTGELFF.